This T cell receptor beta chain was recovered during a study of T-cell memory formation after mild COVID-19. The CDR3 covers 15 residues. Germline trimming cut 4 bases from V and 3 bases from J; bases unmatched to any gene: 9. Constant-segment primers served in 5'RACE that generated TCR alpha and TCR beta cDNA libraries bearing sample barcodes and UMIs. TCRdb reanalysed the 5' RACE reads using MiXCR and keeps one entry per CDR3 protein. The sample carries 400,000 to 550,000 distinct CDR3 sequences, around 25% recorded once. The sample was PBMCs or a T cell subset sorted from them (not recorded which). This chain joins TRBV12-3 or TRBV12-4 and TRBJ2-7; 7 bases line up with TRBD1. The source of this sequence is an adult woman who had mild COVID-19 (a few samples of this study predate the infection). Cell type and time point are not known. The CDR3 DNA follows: TGTGCCAGCAGTTCTTTAGGGACAGCCTTCTACGAGCAGTACTTC. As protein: CASSSLGTAFYEQYF.